The 5 T cell receptor beta chains reported below all come from one sample, sequenced in a study of OX40 agonist ivuxolimab in advanced cancers. Measured with immunoSEQ multiplex PCR; TCRdb has only the in-frame clones, and not every one. Of roughly 100,000 clones detected, approximately 85% appear once; the ten largest clones hold 3.5% to 4%. Material: CD4+ or CD8+ T cells sorted from blood, obtained in a trial of the OX40 agonist ivuxolimab. These receptors originate from an adult with an advanced solid tumor such as melanoma, head and neck, liver or kidney cancer.

The J gene is TRBJ2-7, the V gene TRBV11-2, with D maybe TRBD1 (5 bases). Trimming left V 5 bases short and J 2 bases short, with 13 bases between. CDR1 is SGHAT, CDR2 FQNNGV, per germline. CDR3 length: 14 amino acids. Written as DNA, the CDR3 is TGTGCCAGCAGCGCCCCGAGACAGCCCTACGAGCAGTACTTC. This encodes CASSAPRQPYEQYF. The full variable domain, in which reference TRBV11-2 and TRBJ2-7 provide the parts outside the CDR3, is EAGVAQSPRYKIIEKRQSVAFWCNPISGHATLYWYQQILGQGPKLLIQFQNNGVVDDSQLPKDRFSAERLKGVDSTLKIQPAKLEDSAVYLCASSAPRQPYEQYFGPGTRLTVT.

On this clone: One end of the junction fails to match germline, which may point to a read error. J is TRBJ2-1 and V is TRBV7-8; D uncertain. This CDR3 contains 16 residues. Germline V gene data show CDR1 as SGHVS and CDR2 as FQNEAQ. CDR3 residues: CVSSPHRSESYNEQFF. Written as DNA, the CDR3 is TGTGTCAGCAGCCCCCACCGCAGCGAGTCCTACAATGAGCAGTTCTTC. Supplemented by reference TRBV7-8 and TRBJ2-1, the full variable domain reads GAGVSQSPRYKVAKRGQDVALRCDPISGHVSLFWYQQALGQGPEFLTYFQNEAQLDKSGLPSDRFFAERPEGSVSTLKIQRTQQEDSAVYLCVSSPHRSESYNEQFFGPGTRLTVL.

This clone was counted once. The J gene is TRBJ2-1, the V gene TRBV7-9; 11 bases fit TRBD2. The CDR3 contains 15 residues. V lost 7 bases, J lost 1 base, and 3 bases stayed unmatched. CDR1 SEHNR and CDR2 FQNEAQ come from the germline V gene (reference sequence). CDR3 sequence reads: CASTVAGGSYNEQFF. The CDR3 DNA sequence: TGTGCCAGCACCGTAGCGGGAGGGTCCTACAATGAGCAGTTCTTC.

The genes are TRBV30 and TRBJ2-2, with TRBD1 as a possible D gene (6 bases). The CDR3 has 14 amino acids. Germline CDR1 reads GTSNPN; CDR2 reads SVGIG (reference sequence). Trimming pared 8 bases from V and 4 bases from J, leaving 17 bases between. CDR3 coding DNA: TGTGCCCATCGTACCGGGACACGCACCGGGGAGCTGTTTTTT. Translated, it gives CAHRTGTRTGELFF.

The chain combines TRBV30 with TRBJ2-2; D unclear. This CDR3 is built from 13 residues. Trimming removed 4 bases at V and 2 bases at J, with 8 bases between. CDR1 is GTSNPN and CDR2 is SVGIG in the germline V gene (reference sequence). The CDR3: CAWKKGNTGELFF. The DNA for the CDR3 is TGTGCCTGGAAAAAGGGAAACACCGGGGAGCTGTTTTTT.